The sequence of this T cell receptor (beta chain) was determined in a study of blood T cell repertoires in COVID-19. Overall study: The United States, Italy and Spain supplied acute and convalescent COVID-19 samples. Sample material is recorded as cDNA or gDNA derived from T cells, B-cell-depleted T cells, or PBMCs.

Looked up from germline, CDR1 is LNHDA and CDR2 is SQIVND (reference sequence). This CDR3 is 14 amino acids long. Trimming left V 3 bases short and J 3 bases short, with 11 bases between. Authors' methods: Reference gene primer amplification yielded estimated nucleated cell counts. Using immunoSEQ multiplex PCR, the repertoire was profiled, and TCRdb retains in-frame clones only, with some absent. V, J and clone size derive from that table, while D and trimming were established from the DNA sequence. The table records around 170,000 clones, about 89% of them present only once. The TCR comes from a man aged 55-75 years with acute or convalescent COVID-19. The material sequenced was peripheral blood. This sequence joins TRBV19 and TRBJ2-5; D may be TRBD2 (7 bases). CDR3 coding DNA: TGTGCCAGTAGTATTACGGGGGGCGAAGAGACCCAGTACTTC. This translates into CASSITGGEETQYF.